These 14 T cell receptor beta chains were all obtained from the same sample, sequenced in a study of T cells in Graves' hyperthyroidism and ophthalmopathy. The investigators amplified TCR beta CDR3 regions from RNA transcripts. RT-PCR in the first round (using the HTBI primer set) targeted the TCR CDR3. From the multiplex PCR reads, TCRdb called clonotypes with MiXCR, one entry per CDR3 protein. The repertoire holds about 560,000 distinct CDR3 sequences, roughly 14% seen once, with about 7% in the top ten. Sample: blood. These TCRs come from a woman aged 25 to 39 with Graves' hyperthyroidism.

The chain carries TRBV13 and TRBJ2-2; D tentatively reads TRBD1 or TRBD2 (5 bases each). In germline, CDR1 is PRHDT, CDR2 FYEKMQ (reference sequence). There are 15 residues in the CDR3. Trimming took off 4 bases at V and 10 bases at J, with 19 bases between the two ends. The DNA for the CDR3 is TGTGCCAGCAGCTCACCCGGGACCTCCACGGCGGAGCTGTTTTTT. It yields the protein CASSSPGTSTAELFF.

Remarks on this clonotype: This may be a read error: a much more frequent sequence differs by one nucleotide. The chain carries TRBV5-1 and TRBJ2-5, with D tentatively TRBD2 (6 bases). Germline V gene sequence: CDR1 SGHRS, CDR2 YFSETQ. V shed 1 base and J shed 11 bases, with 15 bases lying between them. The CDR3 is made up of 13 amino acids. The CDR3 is CASSLWGAGTQYF. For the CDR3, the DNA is TGCGCCAGCAGCTTGTGGGGCGCGGGGACGCAGTACTTC. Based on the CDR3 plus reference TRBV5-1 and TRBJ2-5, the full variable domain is KAGVTQTPRYLIKTRGQQVTLSCSPISGHRSVSWYQQTPGQGLQFLFEYFSETQRNKGNFPGRFSGRQFSNSRSEMNVSTLELGDSALYLCASSLWGAGTQYFGPGTRLLVL.

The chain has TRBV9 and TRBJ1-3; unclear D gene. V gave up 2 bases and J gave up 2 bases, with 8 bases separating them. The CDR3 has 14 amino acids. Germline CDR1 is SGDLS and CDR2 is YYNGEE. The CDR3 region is CASSVTDTGNTIYF. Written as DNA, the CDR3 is TGTGCCAGCAGCGTTACGGATACTGGAAACACCATATATTTT.

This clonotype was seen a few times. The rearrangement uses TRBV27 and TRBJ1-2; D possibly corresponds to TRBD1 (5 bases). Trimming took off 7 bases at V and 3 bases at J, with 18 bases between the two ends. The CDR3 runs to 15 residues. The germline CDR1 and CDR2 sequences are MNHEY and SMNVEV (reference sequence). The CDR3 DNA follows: TGTGCCAGCAAACACTCCCCGCAGGGCGACTATGGCTACACCTTC. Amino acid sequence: CASKHSPQGDYGYTF.

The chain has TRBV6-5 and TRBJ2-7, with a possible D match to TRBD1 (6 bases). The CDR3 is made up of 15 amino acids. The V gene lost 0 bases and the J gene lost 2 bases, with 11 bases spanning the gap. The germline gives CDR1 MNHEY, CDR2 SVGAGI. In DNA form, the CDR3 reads TGTGCCAGCAGTTACTCCCGGGACACCACCTACGAGCAGTACTTC. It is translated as CASSYSRDTTYEQYF.

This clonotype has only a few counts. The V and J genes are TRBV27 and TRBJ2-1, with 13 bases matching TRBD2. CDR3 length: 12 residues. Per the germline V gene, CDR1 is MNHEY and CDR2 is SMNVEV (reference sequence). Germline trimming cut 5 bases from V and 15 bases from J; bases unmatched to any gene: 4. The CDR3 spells CASSTLAGGAFF. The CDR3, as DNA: TGTGCCAGCAGTACACTAGCGGGAGGGGCGTTCTTC.

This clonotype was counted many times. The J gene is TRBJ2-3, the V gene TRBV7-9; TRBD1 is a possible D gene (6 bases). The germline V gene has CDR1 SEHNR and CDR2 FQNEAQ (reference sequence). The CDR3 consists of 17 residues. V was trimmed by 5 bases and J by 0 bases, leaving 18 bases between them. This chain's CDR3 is CASSPTQSGGSTDTQYF. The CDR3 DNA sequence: TGTGCCAGCAGCCCCACACAAAGTGGGGGCAGCACAGATACGCAGTATTTT. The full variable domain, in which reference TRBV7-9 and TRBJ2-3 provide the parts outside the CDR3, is DTGVSQNPRHKITKRGQNVTFRCDPISEHNRLYWYRQTLGQGPEFLTYFQNEAQLEKSRLLSDRFSAERPKGSFSTLEIQRTEQGDSAMYLCASSPTQSGGSTDTQYFGPGTRLTVL.

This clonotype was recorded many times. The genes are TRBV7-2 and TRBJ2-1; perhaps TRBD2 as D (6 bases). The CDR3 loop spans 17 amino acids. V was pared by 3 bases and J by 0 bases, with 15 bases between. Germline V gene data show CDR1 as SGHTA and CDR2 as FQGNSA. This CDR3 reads CASSFQSGVSSYNEQFF. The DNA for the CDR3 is TGTGCCAGCAGCTTCCAATCGGGGGTCAGCTCCTACAATGAGCAGTTCTTC.

This CDR3 reads CASSQEGGAGALEQFF. In nucleotides, the CDR3 is TGCGCCAGCAGCCAAGAGGGGGGCGCGGGAGCTCTGGAGCAGTTCTTC. J is TRBJ2-1 and V is TRBV4-1, with D perhaps matching TRBD2 (7 bases). The ends were cut back, 0 bases at V and 10 bases at J, with 19 bases in the middle. The CDR3 is made up of 16 amino acids. The germline gives CDR1 MGHRA, CDR2 YSYEKL.

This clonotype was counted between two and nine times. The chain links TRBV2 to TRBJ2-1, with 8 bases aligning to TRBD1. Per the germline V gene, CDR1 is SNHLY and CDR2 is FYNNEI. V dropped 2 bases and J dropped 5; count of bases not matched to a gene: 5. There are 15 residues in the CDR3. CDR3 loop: CASSETRQGNNEQFF. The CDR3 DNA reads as TGTGCCAGCAGTGAAACCCGACAGGGGAACAATGAGCAGTTCTTC.

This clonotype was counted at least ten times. The CDR3 nucleotides are TGTGCCAGCAGTCCCCACTACGACAATGAGCAGTTCTTC. Encoded protein: CASSPHYDNEQFF. The chain combines TRBV6-2 or TRBV6-3 with TRBJ2-1; D is unclear. The CDR3 is 13 residues long. Germline assignment: CDR1 MNHEY and CDR2 SVGEGT. Trimming took 5 bases from V and 5 from J, leaving 10 bases between them.

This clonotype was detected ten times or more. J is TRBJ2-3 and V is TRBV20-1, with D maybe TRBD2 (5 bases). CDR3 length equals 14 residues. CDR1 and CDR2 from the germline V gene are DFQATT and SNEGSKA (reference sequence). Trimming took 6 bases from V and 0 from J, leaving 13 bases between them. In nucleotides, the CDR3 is TGCAGTGCCAAACCGGGAAGCAGCACAGATACGCAGTATTTT. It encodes CSAKPGSSTDTQYF.

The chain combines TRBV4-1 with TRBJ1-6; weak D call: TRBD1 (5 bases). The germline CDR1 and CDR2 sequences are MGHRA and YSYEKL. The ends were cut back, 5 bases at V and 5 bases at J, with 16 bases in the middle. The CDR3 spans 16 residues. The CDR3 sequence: CASSSRQTPHNSPLHF. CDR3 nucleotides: TGCGCCAGCAGCTCACGACAGACCCCTCATAATTCACCCCTCCACTTT.

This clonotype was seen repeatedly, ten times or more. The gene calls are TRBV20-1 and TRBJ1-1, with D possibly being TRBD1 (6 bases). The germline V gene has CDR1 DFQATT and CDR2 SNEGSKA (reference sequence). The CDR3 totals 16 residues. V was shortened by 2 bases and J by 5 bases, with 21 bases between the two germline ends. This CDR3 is CSARLPGTSKETEAFF. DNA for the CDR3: TGCAGTGCTAGACTCCCTGGGACATCAAAGGAAACTGAAGCTTTCTTT.